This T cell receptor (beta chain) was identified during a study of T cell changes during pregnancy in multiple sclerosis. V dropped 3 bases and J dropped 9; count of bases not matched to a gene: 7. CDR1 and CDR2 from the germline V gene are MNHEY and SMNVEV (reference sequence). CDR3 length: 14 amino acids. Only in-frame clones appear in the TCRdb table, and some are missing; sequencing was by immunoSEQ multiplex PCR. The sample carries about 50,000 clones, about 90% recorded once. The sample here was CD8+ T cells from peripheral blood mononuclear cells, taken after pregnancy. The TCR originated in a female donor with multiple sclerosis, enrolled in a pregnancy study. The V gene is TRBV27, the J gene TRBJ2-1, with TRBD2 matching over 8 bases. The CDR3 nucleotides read TGTGCCAGCAGTTTCGGGGGGGAAGGTATTGAGCAGTTCTTC. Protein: CASSFGGEGIEQFF.